Shown below are 20 T cell receptor beta chains from a single sample sequenced in a study of T-cell reconstitution after alpha-beta-depleted transplantation in children. TCRbeta library construction was performed incorporating unique molecular identifiers. TCRdb recomputed calls from the PCR reads with MiXCR, one row per CDR3 protein. The table lists about 200,000 distinct CDR3 sequences, approximately 7% of them singletons. Specimen: PBMCs, collected before TCRalphabeta/CD19-depleted stem cell transplant. These receptors all stem from a boy between 2 and 10 years old with acute lymphoblastic leukemia, due to receive a stem cell transplant.

A few counts support this clonotype. The chain has TRBV12-3 or TRBV12-4 and TRBJ2-1, with 9 positions matching TRBD2. V lost 6 bases and J lost 7; bases outside the gene matches: 10. CDR3 size: 15 residues. In DNA form, the CDR3 reads TGTGCCAGCAGCCCGCCAGCGGGAGGAGGGAATGAGCAGTTCTTC. This sequence encodes CASSPPAGGGNEQFF.

This clonotype occurred many times. The J gene is TRBJ2-1, the V gene TRBV20-1; weak D call: TRBD1 (6 bases). The CDR3 runs to 15 residues. The germline CDR1 and CDR2 sequences are DFQATT and SNEGSKA (reference sequence). Trimming stripped 0 bases from V and 7 bases from J, with 16 bases between. The CDR3 coding sequence is TGCAGTGCTAGAGATCCACAGGGTGGATCTAATGAGCAGTTCTTC. Its translation: CSARDPQGGSNEQFF.

This clonotype was picked up many times. The J gene is TRBJ1-1, the V gene TRBV12-3 or TRBV12-4; possible D gene TRBD1, 5 bases. This CDR3 contains 15 residues. Trimming cost V 6 bases and J 5 bases, with 19 bases left between them. The CDR3 spells CASSPPEGAGTEAFF. As DNA, the CDR3 is TGTGCCAGCAGCCCACCCGAAGGGGCGGGAACTGAAGCTTTCTTT.

In its sample, this clonotype was seen many times. The chain joins TRBV9 to TRBJ2-7, with 7 bases lining up with TRBD2. The J segment lost 0 bases and the V segment lost 2 bases, leaving 2 bases of the junction unmatched. This CDR3 is built from 14 residues. Germline loops: CDR1 SGDLS, CDR2 YYNGEE. The CDR3 here is CASSVGTTSYEQYF. As DNA, the CDR3 is TGTGCCAGCAGCGTGGGGACTACCTCCTACGAGCAGTACTTC.

This clonotype was found many times. V gene TRBV7-9 combines with J gene TRBJ1-1; weak D call: TRBD1 (5 bases). The CDR3 consists of 11 residues. The germline V gene has CDR1 SEHNR and CDR2 FQNEAQ (reference sequence). V shed 9 bases and J shed 3 bases, with 8 bases lying between them. CDR3 sequence reads: CASRGDTEAFF. In DNA, the CDR3 is TGTGCCAGTAGGGGAGACACTGAAGCTTTCTTT. Variable domain in full (rest from reference TRBV7-9 and TRBJ1-1): DTGVSQNPRHKITKRGQNVTFRCDPISEHNRLYWYRQTLGQGPEFLTYFQNEAQLEKSRLLSDRFSAERPKGSFSTLEIQRTEQGDSAMYLCASRGDTEAFFGQGTRLTVV.

This clonotype has ten or more counts. This chain connects TRBV7-9 to TRBJ2-3; either TRBD1 or TRBD2 may fit D (5 bases each). Germline V CDR1 and CDR2: SEHNR, FQNEAQ (reference sequence). The length of the CDR3 is 18 residues. Trimming removed 4 bases at V and 3 bases at J, with 23 bases between. The CDR3 loop reads CASSSRDLRFERTDTQYF. The CDR3 coding sequence is TGTGCCAGCAGCTCCCGGGACCTCCGATTCGAACGGACAGATACGCAGTATTTT.

This clonotype was found a few times. The V and J genes are TRBV4-1 and TRBJ2-1; D might be TRBD2 (6 bases). This CDR3 region has 16 residues. Deletions cut 0 bases from V and 9 bases from J, with 18 bases between. Germline CDR1 MGHRA, CDR2 YSYEKL. The CDR3 reads CASSQDPGTPKGEQFF. The CDR3 DNA reads as TGCGCCAGCAGCCAAGACCCCGGGACTCCCAAGGGTGAGCAGTTCTTC.

This clonotype appeared a single time. The chain carries TRBV12-1 and TRBJ1-2; TRBD1, the table's D call, was not compared with the DNA. TRBV12-1 is classified as a pseudogene. The CDR3 runs 15 residues. The CDR3 sequence: CANSAMDTRNYGYTF. Here the CDR3 DNA reads TGTGCCAACTCTGCTATGGACACCAGGAACTATGGCTACACCTTC.

There are many counts of this clonotype. The V and J genes are TRBV28 and TRBJ1-6; 9 bases map to TRBD1. Germline V gene sequence: CDR1 MDHEN, CDR2 SYDVKM. Losses at the gene ends were 9 bases for V and 2 bases for J; bases not matched to a gene: 5. CDR3 length equals 15 residues. The CDR3 DNA reads as TGTGCCAGTACAGGGGGCGAAACCTATAATTCACCCCTCCACTTT. Protein: CASTGGETYNSPLHF.

This chain joins TRBV11-1 and TRBJ2-1; perhaps TRBD2 as D (6 bases). Per germline, CDR1 SGHAT and CDR2 FQDESV (reference sequence). This CDR3 has 18 residues. V was cut by 3 bases and J by 7 bases, with 25 bases left in between. The CDR3 DNA follows: TGTGCCAGCAGCTTCCCCCCCCAAGGGACTCGAAAACCAAATGAGCAGTTCTTC. Translating gives CASSFPPQGTRKPNEQFF.

V is TRBV7-9 and J is TRBJ2-7, with a tentative D call TRBD2 (6 bases). The CDR3 runs 15 residues. Germline V CDR1 and CDR2: SEHNR, FQNEAQ (reference sequence). V lost 1 base, J lost 7 bases, and 17 bases lay in between. The DNA of the CDR3 is TGTGCCAGCAGCTTAGGTCCGCCGGGGGTTGAAGAGCAGTACTTC. It yields the protein CASSLGPPGVEEQYF.

Ten or more counts support this clonotype. The chain combines TRBV11-2 with TRBJ1-1, with 8 bases lining up with TRBD1. The germline V gene encodes CDR1 SGHAT and CDR2 FQNNGV. Trimming at V came to 5 bases and at J to 8 bases, leaving 7 bases not matched to a gene. The CDR3 loop spans 13 amino acids. In DNA, the CDR3 is TGTGCCAGCAGCCGGACAGGGATCCCCGAAGCTTTCTTT. This encodes CASSRTGIPEAFF.

This clonotype was recorded many times. A read error may be the cause here, since a much bigger clone is one base away. The rearrangement uses TRBV7-2 and TRBJ2-7, with unresolved D. V was cut by 4 bases and J by 3 bases, with 4 bases left in between. Germline V gene lookup returns CDR1 SGHTA and CDR2 FQGNSA. The CDR3 spans 11 residues. Written as DNA, the CDR3 is TGTGCCAGCAGCTCCTACTACGAGCAGTACTTC. As protein: CASSSYYEQYF.

The table lists this clonotype with many counts. This chain connects TRBV7-2 to TRBJ2-2, with 12 bases fitting TRBD2. Germline CDR1 reads SGHTA; CDR2 reads FQGNSA. V shed 4 bases and J 2 bases; nucleotides not matched to a gene: 2. The CDR3 runs 16 residues. CDR3 bases: TGTGCCAGCAGCTCTAGCGGGAGGGTTAACACCGGGGAGCTGTTTTTT. Protein sequence: CASSSSGRVNTGELFF.

In its sample, this clonotype was seen a few times. This chain connects TRBV3-1 to TRBJ2-6; no clear D gene. Germline V gene sequence: CDR1 LGHDT, CDR2 YNNKEL (reference sequence). Trimming took off 3 bases at V and 0 bases at J, with 12 bases between the two ends. This CDR3 is 17 amino acids long. The CDR3 DNA follows: TGTGCCAGCAGCCATCGTCAGTTTGTCTCTGGGGCCAACGTCCTGACTTTC. This codes for CASSHRQFVSGANVLTF.

J is TRBJ2-7 and V is TRBV3-1, with 13 bases aligning to TRBD2. The J segment lost 3 bases and the V segment lost 4 bases, leaving 3 bases of the junction unmatched. CDR1 and CDR2 (germline): LGHDT, YNNKEL (reference sequence). This CDR3 has 15 amino acids. The CDR3: CASSPGLAGFYEQYF. The CDR3 nucleotides read TGTGCCAGCAGCCCGGGACTAGCGGGATTCTACGAGCAGTACTTC.

This clonotype came up many times. V and J are TRBV5-1 and TRBJ1-1, with no clear D. The CDR3 spans 13 residues. Germline V CDR1 and CDR2: SGHRS, YFSETQ. The germline V and J ends were trimmed by 1 base and 0 bases, with 4 bases remaining between them. The CDR3 DNA is TGCGCCAGCAGCTTGATGATGAACACTGAAGCTTTCTTT. It encodes CASSLMMNTEAFF. Full variable domain (missing parts from reference TRBV5-1 and TRBJ1-1): KAGVTQTPRYLIKTRGQQVTLSCSPISGHRSVSWYQQTPGQGLQFLFEYFSETQRNKGNFPGRFSGRQFSNSRSEMNVSTLELGDSALYLCASSLMMNTEAFFGQGTRLTVV.

Only a few counts were recorded for this clonotype. The genes are TRBV27 and TRBJ1-4, with 10 bases that match TRBD1. The CDR3 covers 17 residues. Per germline, CDR1 MNHEY and CDR2 SMNVEV (reference sequence). Germline trimming cut 1 base from V and 1 base from J; bases unmatched to any gene: 3. CDR3 coding DNA: TGTGCCAGCAGTTTATACGGACAGGGGGTAACTAATGAAAAACTGTTTTTT. Translation gives CASSLYGQGVTNEKLFF.

There are many counts of this clonotype. V and J are TRBV7-8 and TRBJ2-1, with D unclear. Trimming stripped 7 bases from V and 5 bases from J, with 9 bases between. CDR1 and CDR2 from the germline V gene are SGHVS and FQNEAQ. The CDR3 covers 12 residues. DNA for the CDR3: TGTGCCAGCAACAAATATGACAATGAGCAGTTCTTC. This encodes CASNKYDNEQFF.

This clonotype was detected ten times or more. The J gene is TRBJ1-2, the V gene TRBV7-2; the D gene is possibly TRBD1 (5 bases). The CDR3 is made up of 15 amino acids. Germline V gene lookup returns CDR1 SGHTA and CDR2 FQGNSA. Trimming took off 0 bases at V and 2 bases at J, with 10 bases between the two ends. For the CDR3, the DNA is TGTGCCAGCAGCTTAGCCGACAGTAACAACTATGGCTACACCTTC. Its translation is CASSLADSNNYGYTF.